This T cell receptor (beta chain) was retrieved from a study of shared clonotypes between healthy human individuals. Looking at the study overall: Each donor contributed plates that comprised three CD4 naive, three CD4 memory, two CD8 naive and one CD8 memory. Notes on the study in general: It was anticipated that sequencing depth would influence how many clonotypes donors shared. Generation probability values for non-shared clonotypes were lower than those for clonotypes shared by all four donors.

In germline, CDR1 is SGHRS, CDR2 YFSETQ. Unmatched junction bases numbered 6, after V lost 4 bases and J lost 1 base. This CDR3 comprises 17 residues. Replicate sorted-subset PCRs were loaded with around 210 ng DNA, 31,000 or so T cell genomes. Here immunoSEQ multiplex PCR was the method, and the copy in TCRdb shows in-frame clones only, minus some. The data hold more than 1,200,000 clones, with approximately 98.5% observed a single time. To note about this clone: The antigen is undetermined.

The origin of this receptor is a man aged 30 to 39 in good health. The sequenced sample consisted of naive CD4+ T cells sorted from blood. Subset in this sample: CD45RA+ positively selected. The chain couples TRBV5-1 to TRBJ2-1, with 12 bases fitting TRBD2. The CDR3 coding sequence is TGCGCCAGCAGCGGTAATCTAGCGGGAGGGTCCTACAATGAGCAGTTCTTC. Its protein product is CASSGNLAGGSYNEQFF.